The present T cell receptor (beta chain) was sequenced within a study of cytomegalovirus exposure and HLA in healthy donors. About the study: A later analysis reported the roughly 130 validation repertoires used the same platform as the approximately 670 first-cohort repertoires.

Findings of the study overall: Researchers catalogued approximately 160 TCR beta chains as cytomegalovirus-associated. The CMV antigen specificity of a few CMV-associated chains was confirmed through in vitro analysis.

Germline trimming cut 2 bases from V and 8 bases from J; bases unmatched to any gene: 4. CDR1 MNHEY and CDR2 SMNVEV come from the germline V gene (reference sequence). The CDR3 contains 14 residues. Data came from immunoSEQ multiplex PCR; TCRdb stores just in-frame clones and leaves some out. The sample has some 210,000 clones, roughly 84% seen once. As to this clone: The antigen remains undetermined.

The chain is built from TRBV27 and TRBJ1-5; 9 bases are a match to TRBD1. This TCR came from a woman younger than 35 in good health and CMV-seropositive. The sequencing input was PBMCs. As DNA, the CDR3 is TGTGCCAGCAGTTTAGGGACAGGGCGGGAGCCCCAGCATTTT. This gives the protein CASSLGTGREPQHF.